This TCR beta chain was sequenced during a study of T-cell reconstitution after alpha-beta-depleted transplantation in children. Study-wide results and caveats: In patients about two months after transplant, alpha-beta T cells reportedly arose from several hundred expanded graft clones. Where some patients showed high TCRbeta diversity at day 60, it came from recipient T cells and thymic progenitors that had survived. Most T-cell counts and diversity one year after the transplant came from T cells that were newly produced.

Between the trimmed V and J ends, which lost 2 bases and 1 base, there was a span of 15 bases. Germline V lookup: CDR1 MNHEY, CDR2 SVGEGT. The CDR3 loop spans 17 amino acids. For TCRbeta, the library was prepared with unique molecular identifiers. TCRdb re-derived calls from the PCR reads in MiXCR, one entry per CDR3 protein. The sample holds about 250,000 distinct CDR3 sequences, under 30% seen once. This clonotype was found once. Its target is unknown. The source of this sequence is a female patient aged 2-9 years who had a stem cell transplant for congenital amegakaryocytic thrombocytopenia, so the T cells may come from the graft donor. V usage is TRBV6-2 or TRBV6-3 and J usage is TRBJ1-5; D is perhaps TRBD1 (6 bases). Specimen: PBMCs, mostly from graft donor cells, collected 360 days after TCRalphabeta/CD19-depleted stem cell transplant. The DNA of the CDR3 is TGTGCCAGCAGTTACCCAGGGGCATTATTCAGCAATCAGCCCCAGCATTTT. As protein: CASSYPGALFSNQPQHF.